What follows are 27 T cell receptor beta chains derived from one specimen sequenced in a study of neurological immune-mediated disorders. TCRdb ran MiXCR on the 5' RACE reads and lists one entry per CDR3 protein. The table records 50,000 to 80,000 distinct CDR3 sequences, around 3% of them present only once. The specimen was PBMCs. Receptors were obtained from a man aged 35-49 years with multiple sclerosis.

In this sample, this clonotype turned up a few times. The rearrangement links TRBV19 to TRBJ1-2, with D possibly being TRBD1 (6 bases). Trimming stripped 7 bases from V and 7 bases from J, with 16 bases between. CDR3 length: 13 residues. Germline assignment: CDR1 LNHDA and CDR2 SQIVND (reference sequence). This CDR3 is CASTLSRGSGYTF. In DNA form, the CDR3 reads TGTGCCAGTACCCTTTCCAGGGGTTCTGGCTACACCTTC.

This clonotype was seen a few times. A much larger clone is a single base away; this may be a read error. The CDR3 coding sequence is TGCAGTTGCCAGGAGGGTCATTTAAATCAGCCCCAGAATTTT. Its protein is CSCQEGHLNQPQNF. The chain is built from TRBV20-1 and TRBJ1-5; no reliable D call. The length of the CDR3 is 14 residues. The V gene's germline CDR1 is DFQATT and CDR2 SNEGSKA (reference sequence).

This clonotype came up many times. The chain has TRBV5-1 and TRBJ2-2, with 9 bases matching TRBD1. The CDR3 covers 14 residues. Germline CDR1 SGHRS, CDR2 YFSETQ. V was clipped by 4 bases and J by 5 bases; unmatched bases: 3. CDR3: CASSRDRETGELFF. CDR3 nucleotide sequence: TGCGCCAGCAGCCGGGACAGGGAGACCGGGGAGCTGTTTTTT.

This clonotype was counted many times. This CDR3 is CSARGRGSAKQETQYF. The CDR3 nucleotides read TGCAGTGCTAGGGGACGGGGGAGCGCCAAACAAGAGACCCAGTACTTC. The V and J genes are TRBV20-1 and TRBJ2-5, with D perhaps matching TRBD2 (6 bases). This CDR3 spans 16 amino acids. CDR1 DFQATT and CDR2 SNEGSKA come from the germline V gene (reference sequence). V shed 3 bases and J shed 2 bases, with 19 bases lying between them.

In its sample, this clonotype was seen many times. CDR3 nucleotides: TGTGCCAGCAGCCCGCAGCCCAACTATGGCTACACCTTC. It is translated as CASSPQPNYGYTF. The rearrangement links TRBV27 to TRBJ1-2; D uncertain. Deletions cut 6 bases from V and 2 bases from J, with 10 bases between. The CDR3 is 13 residues long. CDR1 and CDR2 (germline): MNHEY, SMNVEV (reference sequence).

This clonotype came up many times. This chain links TRBV5-1 with TRBJ2-5; D is perhaps TRBD1 (5 bases). There are 14 residues in the CDR3. Germline V CDR1 and CDR2: SGHRS, YFSETQ. Trimming took off 4 bases at V and 4 bases at J, with 14 bases between the two ends. CDR3 region: CASSTSTARETQYF. CDR3 DNA sequence: TGCGCCAGCAGCACGTCGACAGCTCGAGAGACCCAGTACTTC.

This clonotype was recorded many times. The chain couples TRBV5-6 to TRBJ2-1; D is possibly TRBD2 (6 bases). The CDR3 consists of 13 residues. Germline assignment: CDR1 SGHDT and CDR2 YYEEEE. V lost 6 bases and J lost 5, with 12 bases in between. The chain's CDR3 is CASTGTANNEQFF. CDR3 in DNA: TGTGCCAGCACCGGGACTGCCAACAATGAGCAGTTCTTC.

This clonotype has a count of ten or more. The chain combines TRBV5-1 with TRBJ2-1; no definite D call. Germline CDR1 SGHRS, CDR2 YFSETQ. Between the trimmed V and J ends, which lost 0 bases and 5 bases, there was a span of 9 bases. The CDR3 has 14 residues. CDR3 DNA sequence: TGCGCCAGCAGCTTGGGGCAGAATAACAATGAGCAGTTCTTC. Its translation is CASSLGQNNNEQFF.

In its sample, this clonotype was seen once. The chain uses TRBV29-1 and TRBJ1-2; D is uncertain. Germline assignment: CDR1 SQVTM and CDR2 ANQGSEA. This CDR3 has 12 amino acids. CDR3 sequence reads: CSPSPLFDGYTF. The DNA for the CDR3 is TGCAGTCCCTCCCCCCTCTTCGATGGCTACACCTTC.

A word on this clonotype: A much larger clone sits a single nucleotide away, making a read error possible. The rearrangement links TRBV27 to TRBJ1-2; D gene ambiguous. Germline V gives CDR1 MNHEY, CDR2 SMNVEV (reference sequence). CDR3 length: 11 amino acids. In nucleotides, the CDR3 is TGTGACACCAGAGGTTACTATGGCTACACCTTC. It translates to CDTRGYYGYTF.

This clonotype was detected many times. The CDR3 here is CASRQSNTEAFF. The CDR3, as DNA: TGCGCCAGCAGACAGTCGAACACTGAAGCTTTCTTT. The V gene is TRBV5-1, the J gene TRBJ1-1, with D hard to call. The CDR3 totals 12 residues. Germline V gene sequence: CDR1 SGHRS, CDR2 YFSETQ. With 5 bases removed from V and 1 base from J, the gap between germline ends came to 6 bases.

This clonotype was counted ten times or more. The chain recombines TRBV12-3 or TRBV12-4 with TRBJ2-3; possibly TRBD1 or TRBD2 for D (5 bases each). The CDR3 runs 15 residues. V was cut by 5 bases and J by 0 bases, with 12 bases left in between. The CDR3: CASSPYGGSTDTQYF. The CDR3 nucleotides are TGTGCCAGCAGTCCGTATGGGGGTAGCACAGATACGCAGTATTTT.

This clonotype was observed at least ten times. The rearrangement joins TRBV5-6 to TRBJ2-4, with 7 bases that match TRBD2. The germline V gene has CDR1 SGHDT and CDR2 YYEEEE. This CDR3 is built from 17 residues. V was clipped by 0 bases and J by 3 bases; unmatched bases: 9. The CDR3 here is CASSLEVSGTIKNIQYF. CDR3 DNA sequence: TGTGCCAGCAGCTTGGAGGTCAGCGGGACCATCAAAAACATTCAGTACTTC.

This clonotype has at least ten counts. J is TRBJ1-4 and V is TRBV24-1; no firm D call. V shed 8 bases and J shed 0 bases, with 21 bases lying between them. Germline CDR1 reads KGHDR; CDR2 reads SFDVKD. The CDR3 is 18 amino acids. This chain's CDR3 is CATIIKTFLPATNEKLFF. The CDR3 bases are TGTGCCACCATAATCAAGACATTCCTCCCTGCAACTAATGAAAAACTGTTTTTT.

This clonotype was recorded many times. The CDR3 loop reads CASSSTLGQAFTDTQYF. CDR3 sequence (DNA): TGTGCCAGCAGCTCCACCCTGGGACAGGCCTTCACAGATACGCAGTATTTT. This sequence joins TRBV7-9 and TRBJ2-3; 8 bases map to TRBD1. Germline CDR1 is SEHNR and CDR2 is FQNEAQ (reference sequence). Trimming removed 4 bases from V and 2 bases from J; junction bases left unmatched: 11. The CDR3 loop spans 17 amino acids.

This clonotype was seen only a few times. A much more abundant neighbour one base away suggests this may be a read error. This rearrangement joins TRBV12-3 or TRBV12-4 to TRBJ2-3, with D perhaps matching TRBD1 or TRBD2 (7 bases each). Trimming removed 10 bases at V and 5 bases at J, with 13 bases between. The CDR3 consists of 12 residues. The CDR3 DNA reads as TGTGCCACCAGGGGGGGCAAAGATACGCAGTATTTT. This gives the protein CATRGGKDTQYF.

At least ten counts were recorded for this clonotype. The chain couples TRBV20-1 to TRBJ2-1; TRBD2 matches at 12 bases. Germline V gives CDR1 DFQATT, CDR2 SNEGSKA (reference sequence). The V gene end was trimmed by 0 bases and the J gene end by 2 bases; junction bases not matched to a gene: 8. The CDR3 runs 18 residues. The CDR3 here is CSARDSQRLAGAYNEQFF. CDR3 sequence (DNA): TGCAGTGCTAGAGATTCCCAGAGACTAGCGGGAGCCTACAATGAGCAGTTCTTC.

This clonotype was detected ten times or more. The chain combines TRBV18 with TRBJ2-1, with TRBD1 as a possible D gene (6 bases). CDR3 length: 15 amino acids. V shed 2 bases and J shed 9 bases, with 17 bases lying between them. In germline, CDR1 is KGHSH, CDR2 LQKENI. The CDR3 region is CASSPTAGVQGEQFF. The CDR3 region has the DNA TGTGCCAGCTCACCAACAGCAGGGGTACAGGGTGAGCAGTTCTTC.

At least ten counts were recorded for this clonotype. This chain connects TRBV20-1 to TRBJ1-1; D remains unclear. V dropped 5 bases and J dropped 7 bases, with 14 bases sitting between them. The CDR3 is made up of 12 amino acids. CDR1 DFQATT and CDR2 SNEGSKA come from the germline V gene (reference sequence). Here the CDR3 DNA reads TGCAGTGCTGGGGAAGGACGGTTTGAAGCTTTCTTT. Translating gives CSAGEGRFEAFF.

This clonotype has ten or more counts. The chain couples TRBV6-5 to TRBJ1-6, with D unresolved. Per germline, CDR1 MNHEY and CDR2 SVGAGI. The V end was cut by 2 bases, the J end by 3 bases, with 8 bases between. The CDR3 covers 15 residues. CDR3 protein: CASSYVGNYNSPLHF. The CDR3 coding sequence is TGTGCCAGCAGTTACGTCGGAAACTATAATTCACCCCTCCACTTT.

This clonotype has ten or more counts. V is TRBV7-2 and J is TRBJ1-4; TRBD1 agrees at 10 bases. V trimming: 5 bases; J trimming: 7 bases; junction bases outside the gene matches: 4. CDR1 and CDR2 (germline): SGHTA, FQGNSA. The CDR3 is 14 amino acids. The CDR3 sequence: CASSRDRGAEKLFF. CDR3 in DNA: TGTGCCAGCAGCCGGGACAGGGGTGCTGAAAAACTGTTTTTT.

This clonotype showed up many times. The genes are TRBV6-5 and TRBJ2-7, with D unresolved. V lost 0 bases, J lost 2 bases, and 11 bases lay in between. The CDR3 totals 15 residues. Germline-derived CDR1 and CDR2 are MNHEY and SVGAGI. The CDR3 DNA follows: TGTGCCAGCAGTTACTCATATGACGCGGCCTACGAGCAGTACTTC. Translated: CASSYSYDAAYEQYF.

In this sample, this clonotype turned up many times. The junction differs from germline at one of its ends, possibly a read error. This rearrangement joins TRBV15 to TRBJ2-4, with D maybe TRBD1 (6 bases). The CDR3 runs 14 residues. Germline V gene lookup returns CDR1 LNHNV and CDR2 YYDKDF (reference sequence). As DNA, the CDR3 is TGTGCCACCAGCAGAGCCCGGGACAAAGACATTCAGTACTTC. Protein product: CATSRARDKDIQYF.

This clonotype is deemed medium-sized. The chain links TRBV20-1 to TRBJ2-7, with a possible D match to TRBD1 (5 bases). From germline, CDR1 is DFQATT and CDR2 SNEGSKA (reference sequence). V lost 7 bases and J 5 bases, leaving 18 bases between the germline ends. CDR3 length: 13 residues. Here the CDR3 reads CSVEMAGSDEQYF. CDR3 coding DNA: TGCAGTGTTGAGATGGCAGGGTCGGACGAGCAGTACTTC.

In its sample, this clonotype was seen many times. At one end the junction does not follow the germline gene, possibly because of a read error. The J gene is TRBJ1-5, the V gene TRBV7-6, with a tentative D call TRBD1 (5 bases). Germline V gene sequence: CDR1 SGHVS, CDR2 FNYEAQ. The CDR3 covers 14 residues. CDR3 sequence reads: CASSPDSYNKTQNF. The CDR3 bases are TGTGCCAGCAGCCCCGACAGCTACAATAAGACCCAGAATTTT.

This clonotype was recorded many times. The chain joins TRBV5-1 to TRBJ2-2; 9 nucleotides align to TRBD2. The V gene end was trimmed by 0 bases and the J gene end by 2 bases; junction bases not matched to a gene: 5. CDR3 size: 17 residues. CDR1 is SGHRS, CDR2 YFSETQ, per germline. The CDR3 nucleotides read TGCGCCAGCAGCTTGGCCCTAGCGGGGTTCAACACCGGGGAGCTGTTTTTT. This sequence encodes CASSLALAGFNTGELFF.

Details on this clonotype: Possible read error: a much larger clone is one base away. The J gene is TRBJ2-2, the V gene TRBV5-1; 9 bases are shared with TRBD2. From germline, CDR1 is SGHRS and CDR2 YFSETQ. CDR3 size: 17 residues. The DNA of the CDR3 is TGCGCCAGCAGCTGGCTAGCGGGGAACACGAACACCGTGGAGCTGTTTTTT. Protein sequence: CASSWLAGNTNTVELFF.